Below, 17 T cell receptor beta chains from the same sample are listed, as sequenced in a study of blood T cell repertoires in COVID-19. Sequencing was performed with immunoSEQ multiplex PCR; in TCRdb, only in-frame clones are kept and a portion is missing. This sample carries 150,000 to 200,000 clones, 87% of them seen once, and the ten largest clones take roughly 1.2%. The specimen sequenced was PBMCs or T cells enriched from blood (not recorded which). These receptors all stem from a human donor with acute COVID-19. The donor label of this sample is uncertain.

The V call is TRBV7-3, the J call TRBJ2-2; D is ambiguous. The ends were cut back, 6 bases at V and 4 bases at J, with 9 bases in the middle. The V gene's germline CDR1 is SGHTA and CDR2 FQGTGA. The CDR3 is made up of 13 amino acids. Here the CDR3 DNA reads TGTGCCAGCAGGGCCGGAGTCACCGGGGAGCTGTTTTTT. Amino acid sequence: CASRAGVTGELFF. Filled out from reference TRBV7-3 and TRBJ2-2, the complete variable domain reads GAGVSQTPSNKVTEKGKYVELRCDPISGHTALYWYRQSLGQGPEFLIYFQGTGAADDSGLPNDRFFAVRPEGSVSTLKIQRTERGDSAVYLCASRAGVTGELFFGEGSRLTVL.

CDR3 region: CATSDYQGNEAFF. In DNA, the CDR3 is TGTGCCACCAGTGATTATCAGGGGAATGAAGCTTTCTTT. This chain links TRBV24-1 with TRBJ1-1; perhaps TRBD1 as D (6 bases). Germline CDR1 KGHDR, CDR2 SFDVKD. This CDR3 has 13 residues. Trimming left V 2 bases short and J 7 bases short, with 10 bases between.

The chain is built from TRBV4-2 and TRBJ2-1; D perhaps matches TRBD2 (5 bases). Per the germline V gene, CDR1 is LGHNA and CDR2 is YNFKEQ. The CDR3 loop spans 16 amino acids. The V and J ends lost 4 bases and 6 bases respectively, with 19 bases between them. The CDR3 is CASSLGLFSRGNEQFF. The CDR3 coding sequence is TGTGCCAGCAGCCTAGGACTTTTCTCGAGAGGCAATGAGCAGTTCTTC.

Notes on this clone: One junction end does not reproduce the germline sequence, and a read error may be involved. The rearrangement joins TRBV4-1 to TRBJ1-6; D remains ambiguous. The germline CDR1 and CDR2 sequences are MGHRA and YSYEKL. The CDR3 sequence is 13 residues long. The chain's CDR3 is CASSQEQGARGYF. The CDR3 region has the DNA TGCGCCAGCAGCCAAGAACAAGGCGCCCGAGGATACTTT.

The V and J genes are TRBV6-5 and TRBJ1-4, with D possibly matching TRBD1 (5 bases). V dropped 2 bases and J dropped 4 bases, with 8 bases sitting between them. Germline loops: CDR1 MNHEY, CDR2 SVGAGI. CDR3 length equals 14 residues. CDR3 in amino acids: CASSYRQSNEKLFF. CDR3 nucleotides: TGTGCCAGCAGTTACAGACAGAGTAATGAAAAACTGTTTTTT.

The chain couples TRBV11-3 to TRBJ2-1; no definite D call. The CDR3 covers 14 residues. Germline lookup yields CDR1 SGHNT and CDR2 YENEEA. V dropped 1 base and J dropped 10 bases, with 14 bases sitting between them. The CDR3 bases are TGTGCCAGCAGCTTAGGTTTTCAGGCAGGAGAGCAGTTCTTC. Encoded protein: CASSLGFQAGEQFF.

This clone has just one count. The V call is TRBV6-2 or TRBV6-3, the J call TRBJ2-3; 10 positions agree with TRBD2. Per germline, CDR1 MNHEY and CDR2 SVGEGT. V lost 6 bases to trimming and J lost 0 bases; unmatched junction nucleotides: 15. The CDR3 is 19 amino acids. The chain's CDR3 is CASSRISGGVDSSTDTQYF. CDR3 nucleotides: TGTGCCAGCAGCCGAATAAGCGGGGGGGTAGACTCTAGCACAGATACGCAGTATTTT.

The CDR3 loop is CASSQDSGQGKPPLHF. CDR3 bases: TGTGCCAGCAGCCAAGATTCAGGACAGGGAAAGCCACCCCTCCACTTT. The rearrangement joins TRBV4-2 to TRBJ1-6, with 8 bases identical to TRBD1. The germline CDR1 and CDR2 sequences are LGHNA and YNFKEQ. V was clipped by 0 bases and J by 11 bases; unmatched bases: 9. The CDR3 covers 16 residues.

The chain couples TRBV5-6 to TRBJ1-3, with a weak D call TRBD1 (6 bases). Germline loops: CDR1 SGHDT, CDR2 YYEEEE. Trimming removed 4 bases at V and 2 bases at J, with 13 bases between. The CDR3 is 15 amino acids. CDR3 protein: CASSPAGATGNTIYF. Here the CDR3 DNA reads TGTGCCAGCAGCCCGGCGGGGGCCACTGGAAACACCATATATTTT.

This chain links TRBV6-5 with TRBJ2-2; D is undetermined. Trimming stripped 8 bases from V and 1 base from J, with 11 bases between. CDR3 length: 14 amino acids. Germline V gene data show CDR1 as MNHEY and CDR2 as SVGAGI. CDR3 region: CASSDTVNTGELFF. The CDR3 nucleotides read TGTGCCAGCTCAGACACCGTGAACACCGGGGAGCTGTTTTTT.

V gene TRBV27 combines with J gene TRBJ2-5; 7 bases are a match to TRBD1. The CDR3 runs 15 residues. Germline CDR1 reads MNHEY; CDR2 reads SMNVEV (reference sequence). Trimming cost V 2 bases and J 5 bases; bases outside gene matches: 8. The CDR3 is CASSLERGPPETQYF. CDR3 bases: TGTGCCAGCAGTTTAGAAAGGGGGCCTCCGGAGACCCAGTACTTC.

V is TRBV15 and J is TRBJ1-1; TRBD1 matches 8 bases. V was clipped by 4 bases and J by 1 base; unmatched bases: 2. Germline V gene data show CDR1 as LNHNV and CDR2 as YYDKDF (reference sequence). CDR3 length: 14 residues. In nucleotides, the CDR3 is TGTGCCACCAGCAAACAGGGGGGGAACACTGAAGCTTTCTTT. It translates to CATSKQGGNTEAFF.

Here the CDR3 DNA reads TGCGCCAGCAGCCAACCCCGGGAACGGATCACCATATATTTT. This sequence encodes CASSQPRERITIYF. The chain is built from TRBV4-1 and TRBJ1-3; D is uncertain. This CDR3 is 14 amino acids long. Deletions cut 2 bases from V and 9 bases from J, with 14 bases between. In germline, CDR1 is MGHRA, CDR2 YSYEKL.

The chain is built from TRBV10-3 and TRBJ2-3; TRBD2 matches 9 bases. Germline CDR1 and CDR2: ENHRY and SYGVKD. The length of the CDR3 is 16 residues. Trimming took 4 bases from V and 5 from J; bases not matched to a gene: 10. The CDR3 DNA sequence: TGTGCCATCAGTGGTACTGCGGGGGGGCCGGGAGATACGCAGTATTTT. Amino acids: CAISGTAGGPGDTQYF.

The gene calls are TRBV6-5 and TRBJ2-2, with TRBD1 matching 9 bases. J was trimmed by 5 bases and V by 2 bases; bases with no gene match: 6. The CDR3 spans 16 residues. Germline assignment: CDR1 MNHEY and CDR2 SVGAGI. The CDR3 spells CASSYDGTGRTGELFF. The CDR3, as DNA: TGTGCCAGCAGTTACGACGGGACAGGGAGGACCGGGGAGCTGTTTTTT.

The table lists this clone with a count of one. CDR3 bases: TGCAGCGTTGAAGATATCAGGGGAGAGCAGTTCTTC. It encodes CSVEDIRGEQFF. This chain links TRBV29-1 with TRBJ2-1, with a weak D call TRBD1 (6 bases). The germline CDR1 and CDR2 sequences are SQVTM and ANQGSEA. The CDR3 is made up of 12 amino acids. V dropped 0 bases and J dropped 10 bases, with 10 bases sitting between them.

The genes are TRBV20-1 and TRBJ2-3; 9 bases agree with TRBD2. J lost 3 bases, V lost 3 bases, and 13 bases had no gene match. Looked up from germline, CDR1 is DFQATT and CDR2 is SNEGSKA (reference sequence). The CDR3 length is 17 residues. The CDR3, as DNA: TGCAGTGCTAGTCCCGGGACTAGCCGTAGTAGTACAGATACGCAGTATTTT. Amino acid sequence: CSASPGTSRSSTDTQYF.